These 13 T cell receptor beta chains were all obtained from the same sample, sequenced in a study of blood T cell repertoires in COVID-19. Sequenced by immunoSEQ multiplex PCR; TCRdb stores in-frame clones only, minus some. The sample holds some 150,000 clones, roughly 79% seen once. Material: peripheral blood. All receptors come from a human donor with acute or convalescent COVID-19. The donor label of this sample is uncertain.

This chain links TRBV2 with TRBJ2-7; weak D call: TRBD1 (6 bases). The CDR3 has 15 amino acids. Germline values: CDR1 SNHLY, CDR2 FYNNEI. V was cut by 11 bases and J by 1 base, with 21 bases left in between. The CDR3 here is CASRKGQGISYEQYF. CDR3 nucleotide sequence: TGTGCCTCCCGGAAGGGGCAGGGGATTTCCTACGAGCAGTACTTC.

The chain carries TRBV30 and TRBJ1-3; TRBD1 matches at 8 bases. Germline V gene data show CDR1 as GTSNPN and CDR2 as SVGIG (reference sequence). V lost 3 bases to trimming and J lost 0 bases; unmatched junction nucleotides: 10. This CDR3 is 17 amino acids long. The CDR3 loop reads CAWRSIGTGSSGNTIYF. The CDR3, as DNA: TGTGCCTGGAGATCCATAGGGACAGGTTCCTCTGGAAACACCATATATTTT.

The V gene is TRBV24-1, the J gene TRBJ2-2; the match to TRBD1 covers 9 bases. Trimming at V came to 0 bases and at J to 4 bases, leaving 5 bases not matched to a gene. CDR1 is KGHDR, CDR2 SFDVKD, per germline. This CDR3 has 17 residues. The DNA for the CDR3 is TGTGCCACCAGTGATTTGATCGGGACAGGGATCACCGGGGAGCTGTTTTTT. Translation: CATSDLIGTGITGELFF.

The rearrangement links TRBV3-1 (or the pseudogene TRBV3-2) to TRBJ2-7; D is undetermined. Trimming left V 0 bases short and J 6 bases short, with 6 bases between. The CDR3 sequence is 12 residues long. Germline V gene lookup returns CDR1 LGHDT and CDR2 YNNKEL (reference sequence). The CDR3 loop reads CASSQEAREQYF. For the CDR3, the DNA is TGTGCCAGCAGCCAAGAAGCGCGCGAGCAGTACTTC.

The table lists this clone with a few counts. CDR3 residues: CASAYSSNYGYTF. CDR3 nucleotides: TGTGCCAGCGCTTACAGCAGCAACTATGGCTACACCTTC. V usage is TRBV27 and J usage is TRBJ1-2, with D unresolved. Trimming shortened V by 8 bases and J by 2 bases, and 12 bases separated the two germline ends. CDR1 is MNHEY, CDR2 SMNVEV, per germline (reference sequence). The CDR3 is 13 amino acids.

The V call is TRBV7-9, the J call TRBJ1-2; 8 nucleotides agree with TRBD1. Germline CDR1 reads SEHNR; CDR2 reads FQNEAQ (reference sequence). CDR3 length equals 14 residues. With 5 bases clipped from V and 5 bases from J, the junction kept 7 bases outside the gene matches. CDR3 in DNA: TGTGCCAGCAGCCCCGACAGGGGCCGATATGGCTACACCTTC. It is translated as CASSPDRGRYGYTF.

This clone appeared once. The chain employs TRBV5-6 and TRBJ2-4; D gene uncertain. This CDR3 has 16 residues. V was clipped by 0 bases and J by 0 bases, with 10 bases between them. Germline-derived CDR1 and CDR2 are SGHDT and YYEEEE. The CDR3 bases are TGTGCCAGCAGCTTGGGAAGTACATTAGCCAAAAACATTCAGTACTTC. Residues: CASSLGSTLAKNIQYF. Full variable domain (rest looked up from reference TRBV5-6 and TRBJ2-4): DAGVTQSPTHLIKTRGQQVTLRCSPKSGHDTVSWYQQALGQGPQFIFQYYEEEERQRGNFPDRFSGHQFPNYSSELNVNALLLGDSALYLCASSLGSTLAKNIQYFGAGTRLSVL.

The chain uses TRBV29-1 and TRBJ2-3; TRBD2 matches at 11 bases. The length of the CDR3 is 15 residues. CDR1 is SQVTM and CDR2 is ANQGSEA in the germline V gene. Trimming took 0 bases from V and 2 from J; bases not matched to a gene: 1. CDR3 sequence reads: CSVEELAGDTDTQYF. The DNA for the CDR3 is TGCAGCGTTGAAGAACTAGCGGGGGACACAGATACGCAGTATTTT.

The gene calls are TRBV19 and TRBJ1-5; D not resolved. Trimming took off 6 bases at V and 6 bases at J, with 15 bases between the two ends. The germline V gene has CDR1 LNHDA and CDR2 SQIVND (reference sequence). CDR3 length: 14 amino acids. The CDR3 nucleotides read TGTGCCAGTAGACCAAGGGAGGTGGGTCAGCCCCAGCATTTT. As protein: CASRPREVGQPQHF.

The V call is TRBV2, the J call TRBJ1-3, with TRBD1 as a possible D gene (5 bases). With 4 bases removed from V and 0 bases from J, the gap between germline ends came to 25 bases. Germline assignment: CDR1 SNHLY and CDR2 FYNNEI. This CDR3 contains 20 residues. In nucleotides, the CDR3 is TGTGCCAGCAGTGTTCTCCCTGGGCGGCAGGGAATCACCTCTGGAAACACCATATATTTT. This translates into CASSVLPGRQGITSGNTIYF.

The gene calls are TRBV6-6 and TRBJ2-7; tentatively, D is TRBD1 (6 bases). V lost 3 bases and J 0 bases, leaving 12 bases between the germline ends. The CDR3 sequence is 15 residues long. Germline V gives CDR1 MNHNY, CDR2 SVGAGI (reference sequence). The CDR3 DNA sequence: TGTGCCAGCAGTTATGGGGGCACCCCCTCCTACGAGCAGTACGTC. Protein: CASSYGGTPSYEQYV.

The V and J genes are TRBV9 and TRBJ2-5; D may be TRBD1 (6 bases). Germline values: CDR1 SGDLS, CDR2 YYNGEE. This CDR3 spans 15 amino acids. Trimming pared 0 bases from V and 7 bases from J, leaving 16 bases between. The DNA of the CDR3 is TGTGCCAGCAGCGTAGCTCCGCAGGGGCCAGGGACCCAGTACTTC. It translates to CASSVAPQGPGTQYF.

The chain joins TRBV2 to TRBJ2-1, with 8 positions matching TRBD2. Germline CDR1 is SNHLY and CDR2 is FYNNEI. The CDR3 loop spans 15 amino acids. V dropped 6 bases and J dropped 8; count of bases not matched to a gene: 12. For the CDR3, the DNA is TGTGCCAGCAGACCCGGGAGGGCCATACTGGATGAGCAGTTCTTC. Protein: CASRPGRAILDEQFF.